The rows below give T cell receptor beta chains drawn from one sample of a study of blood T cells in healthy people across ages. TCRdb itself ran the 5' RACE reads through MiXCR, one entry per CDR3 protein. The sample has fewer than 750,000 distinct CDR3 sequences; under 65% are singletons. Material for sequencing was blood. These receptors were obtained from a woman of 80 years or more in good health. Both conserved end residues are part of each CDR3. The order of the fields is CDR3 protein, D gene, V gene. D genes are given only for firm matches.

CDR3 protein: CASSDWDGYTF; D gene: -; V gene: TRBV6-2/TRBV6-3
CDR3 protein: CASSFGSGEYEQYF; D gene: TRBD2; V gene: TRBV12-3/TRBV12-4
CDR3 protein: CASSEWGGYYSGNTIYF; D gene: -; V gene: TRBV25-1
CDR3 protein: CASSPLGEETQYF; D gene: -; V gene: TRBV18
CDR3 protein: CASSLAETSGGTRTDTQYF; D gene: TRBD2; V gene: TRBV5-1
CDR3 protein: CASSAGGPYNEQFF; D gene: TRBD2; V gene: TRBV5-1
CDR3 protein: CASSLGPGQGPQVAQHF; D gene: TRBD1; V gene: TRBV7-2
CDR3 protein: CASSSLARRGSGANVLTF; D gene: -; V gene: TRBV27
CDR3 protein: CASSDGGTGELFF; D gene: -; V gene: TRBV11-3
CDR3 protein: CASSQEDRGTLYGYTF; D gene: -; V gene: TRBV14
CDR3 protein: CASRERFGGHNEQFF; D gene: -; V gene: TRBV2
CDR3 protein: CASSSDGQTYRGYTF; D gene: -; V gene: TRBV7-3
CDR3 protein: CASGLGQADSPLHF; D gene: TRBD1; V gene: TRBV5-1
CDR3 protein: CASSQGAGGLGSTDTQYF; D gene: TRBD2; V gene: TRBV4-1
CDR3 protein: CASSPLDSSTDTQYF; D gene: -; V gene: TRBV12-3/TRBV12-4
CDR3 protein: CASGWQGATYNEQFF; D gene: TRBD1; V gene: TRBV6-6
CDR3 protein: CASSPWEGYYGYTF; D gene: -; V gene: TRBV7-9
CDR3 protein: CSVETHAYEQFF; D gene: -; V gene: TRBV29-1
CDR3 protein: CSARPRGPYEQYF; D gene: -; V gene: TRBV20-1
CDR3 protein: CASRQSSYEQYF; D gene: -; V gene: TRBV25-1
CDR3 protein: CSVRNRGVETQYF; D gene: TRBD1; V gene: TRBV29-1
CDR3 protein: CASSLGSTDMQYF; D gene: -; V gene: TRBV28
CDR3 protein: CSAVGGDKNIQYF; D gene: -; V gene: TRBV20-1
CDR3 protein: CAISERGGETQYF; D gene: -; V gene: TRBV10-3
CDR3 protein: CASSPAPGGDYGYTF; D gene: -; V gene: TRBV28
CDR3 protein: CSAVRTGTGEQYF; D gene: TRBD1; V gene: TRBV20-1
CDR3 protein: CAGTGTTNEKLFF; D gene: -; V gene: TRBV7-9